This T cell receptor (beta chain) originates from a study of identifying expanded T cells in peripheral blood. Whole-study findings and limits: Approximately 1.2 clones differed between technical replicates, versus about 17 and 20 over time. Across healthy donors, higher total template counts meant significantly greater approximately 2-week count variance.

This CDR3 contains 15 residues. The J segment lost 6 bases and the V segment lost 4 bases, leaving 11 bases of the junction unmatched. From germline, CDR1 is SGHNT and CDR2 YYREEE (reference sequence). Collection occurred without any documented infections or immune events in donors. Sequencing used immunoSEQ multiplex PCR; TCRdb keeps in-frame clones, though not all of them. In the table there are 100,000 to 150,000 clones, 65% to 90% of which are singletons. About this clone: Its antigen remains unidentified.

Sequencing was done on a sample of blood. The gene calls are TRBV5-4 and TRBJ2-7, with 9 bases aligning to TRBD1. The receptor was derived from a person between 18 and 75 years old in good health. The CDR3 DNA follows: TGTGCCAGCAGCGGAACGGACAGGGGTCGTTCCGAGCAGTACTTC. Translating gives CASSGTDRGRSEQYF. The full variable domain, rest sourced from reference TRBV5-4 and TRBJ2-7, is ETGVTQSPTHLIKTRGQQVTLRCSSQSGHNTVSWYQQALGQGPQFIFQYYREEENGRGNFPPRFSGLQFPNYSSELNVNALELDDSALYLCASSGTDRGRSEQYFGPGTRLTVT.